The table lists the clone carrying this T cell receptor beta chain with many counts. Time point specified: newly diagnosed GD, antithyroid drugs for less than 3 months. PBMC-extracted RNA yielded the TCR library. The collection involved drawing nine milliliters of peripheral blood into EDTA tubes. This record belongs to a study of regulatory T cells in long-lasting Graves disease. This CDR3 comprises 16 residues. V shed 5 bases, J shed 1 base, and the junction held 8 bases outside the gene matches. Germline-derived CDR1 and CDR2 are PRHDT and FYEKMQ (reference sequence). Arm-PCR of CDR3 regions with iRepertoire HTBI primers generated TCR beta libraries. In the authors' methods: Identification of gene segments yielded around 63 TRBV and more than eleven TRBJ across samples. Via MiXCR, TCRdb re-called the multiplex PCR reads, giving one row per CDR3 protein. The V and J calls here are based on TCRdb, not the publication. The sample consists of approximately 400,000 distinct CDR3 sequences, about 15% of them appearing once.

This same sample was also taken into another study, of T cells in Graves' hyperthyroidism and ophthalmopathy. Per that study: Over 18 months, lack of ophthalmopathy progression marked Graves' hyperthyroidism as stable.

The rearrangement joins TRBV13 to TRBJ2-1; 7 nucleotides line up with TRBD1. The sample here was peripheral blood mononuclear cells (PBMCs), taken at new diagnosis, from a patient treated with antithyroid drugs. The TCR comes from a woman in her thirties with Graves disease. The CDR3 coding sequence is TGTGCCAGCAGCCGCCAAGGGACAGATTCCTACAATGAGCAGTTCTTC. It yields the protein CASSRQGTDSYNEQFF.